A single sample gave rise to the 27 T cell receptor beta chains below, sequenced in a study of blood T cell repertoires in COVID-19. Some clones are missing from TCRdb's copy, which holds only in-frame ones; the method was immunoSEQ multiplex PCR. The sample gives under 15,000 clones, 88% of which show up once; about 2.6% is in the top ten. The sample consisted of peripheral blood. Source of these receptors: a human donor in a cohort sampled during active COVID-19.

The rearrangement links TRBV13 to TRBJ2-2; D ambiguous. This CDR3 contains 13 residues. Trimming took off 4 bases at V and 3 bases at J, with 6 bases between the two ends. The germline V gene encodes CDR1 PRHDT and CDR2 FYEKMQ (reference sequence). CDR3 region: CASSSGYTGELFF. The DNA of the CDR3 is TGTGCCAGCAGCTCGGGTTACACCGGGGAGCTGTTTTTT.

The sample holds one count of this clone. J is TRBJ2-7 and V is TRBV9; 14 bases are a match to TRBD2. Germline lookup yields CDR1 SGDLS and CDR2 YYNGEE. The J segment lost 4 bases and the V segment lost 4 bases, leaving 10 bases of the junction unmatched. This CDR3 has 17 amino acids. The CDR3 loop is CASSPHTGLAGVYEQYF. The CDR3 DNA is TGTGCCAGCAGCCCTCATACGGGACTAGCGGGAGTTTACGAGCAGTACTTC.

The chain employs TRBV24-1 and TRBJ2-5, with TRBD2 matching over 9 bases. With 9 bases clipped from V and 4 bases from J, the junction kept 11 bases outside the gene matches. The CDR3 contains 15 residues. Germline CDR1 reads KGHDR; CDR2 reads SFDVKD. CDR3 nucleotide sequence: TGTGCCACCGGGCTGACTAGCGGAGTACTAGAGACCCAGTACTTC. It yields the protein CATGLTSGVLETQYF.

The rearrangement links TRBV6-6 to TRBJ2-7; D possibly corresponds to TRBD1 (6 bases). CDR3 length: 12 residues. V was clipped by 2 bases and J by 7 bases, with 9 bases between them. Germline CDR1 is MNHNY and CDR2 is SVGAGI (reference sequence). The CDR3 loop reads CASSYPTGEQYF. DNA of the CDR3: TGTGCCAGCAGTTACCCCACAGGGGAGCAGTACTTC.

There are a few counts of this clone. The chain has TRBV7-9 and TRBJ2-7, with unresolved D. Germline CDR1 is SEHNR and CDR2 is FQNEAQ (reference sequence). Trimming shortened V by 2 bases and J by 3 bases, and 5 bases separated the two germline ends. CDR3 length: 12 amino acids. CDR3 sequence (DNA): TGTGCCAGCAGCTTAAATTACTACGAGCAGTACTTC. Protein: CASSLNYYEQYF.

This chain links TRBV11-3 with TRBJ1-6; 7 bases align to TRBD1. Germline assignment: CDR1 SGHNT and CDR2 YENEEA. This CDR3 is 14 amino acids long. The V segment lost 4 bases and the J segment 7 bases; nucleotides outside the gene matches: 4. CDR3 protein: CASSSGQYNSPLHF. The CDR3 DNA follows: TGTGCCAGCAGCTCGGGACAGTACAATTCACCCCTCCACTTT.

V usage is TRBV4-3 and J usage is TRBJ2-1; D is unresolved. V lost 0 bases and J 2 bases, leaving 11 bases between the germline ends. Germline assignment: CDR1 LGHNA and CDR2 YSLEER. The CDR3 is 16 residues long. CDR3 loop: CASSQDWKTAYNEQFF. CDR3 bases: TGCGCCAGCAGCCAAGATTGGAAAACAGCCTACAATGAGCAGTTCTTC.

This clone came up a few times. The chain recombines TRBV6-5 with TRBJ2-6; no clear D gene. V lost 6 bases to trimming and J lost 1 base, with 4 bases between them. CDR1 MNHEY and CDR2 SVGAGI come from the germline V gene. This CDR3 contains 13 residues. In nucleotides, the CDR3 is TGTGCCAGCAGCGTATCTGGGGCCAACGTCCTGACTTTC. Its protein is CASSVSGANVLTF.

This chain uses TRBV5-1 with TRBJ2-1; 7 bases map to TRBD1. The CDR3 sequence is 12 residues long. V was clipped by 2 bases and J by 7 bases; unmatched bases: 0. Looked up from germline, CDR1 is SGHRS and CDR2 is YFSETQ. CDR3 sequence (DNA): TGCGCCAGCAGCTTACAGGGGAATGAGCAGTTCTTC. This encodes CASSLQGNEQFF.

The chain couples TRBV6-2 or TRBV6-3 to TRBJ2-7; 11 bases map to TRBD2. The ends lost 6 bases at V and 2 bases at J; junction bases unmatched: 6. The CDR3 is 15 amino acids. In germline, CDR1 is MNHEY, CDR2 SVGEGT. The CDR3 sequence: CASSPSSGGPYEQYF. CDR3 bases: TGTGCCAGCAGCCCCTCTAGCGGGGGGCCCTACGAGCAGTACTTC.

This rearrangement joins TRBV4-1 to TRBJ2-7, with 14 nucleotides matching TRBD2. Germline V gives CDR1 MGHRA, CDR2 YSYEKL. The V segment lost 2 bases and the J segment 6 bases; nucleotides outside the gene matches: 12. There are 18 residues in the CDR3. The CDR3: CASSQPGTSGGLGGEQYF. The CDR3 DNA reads TGCGCCAGCAGCCAACCCGGGACTAGCGGGGGTCTAGGGGGCGAGCAGTACTTC.

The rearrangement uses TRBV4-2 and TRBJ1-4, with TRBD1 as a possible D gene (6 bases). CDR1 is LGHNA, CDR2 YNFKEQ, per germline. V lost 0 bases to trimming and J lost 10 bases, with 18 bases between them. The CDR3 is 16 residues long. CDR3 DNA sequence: TGTGCCAGCAGCCAAGAGGGGCACAGGGCCCTAAGAAAACTGTTTTTT. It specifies CASSQEGHRALRKLFF.

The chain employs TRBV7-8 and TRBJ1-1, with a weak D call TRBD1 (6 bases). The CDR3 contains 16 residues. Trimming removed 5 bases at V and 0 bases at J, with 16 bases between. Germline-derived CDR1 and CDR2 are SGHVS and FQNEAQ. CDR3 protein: CASSPRHDRLNTEAFF. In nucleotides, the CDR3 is TGTGCCAGCAGCCCCCGCCACGACAGGTTGAACACTGAAGCTTTCTTT.

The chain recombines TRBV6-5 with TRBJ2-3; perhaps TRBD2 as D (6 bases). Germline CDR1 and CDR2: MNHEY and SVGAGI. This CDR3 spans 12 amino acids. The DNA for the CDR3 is TGTGCATCGCGTCCGGGGGTAGATACGCAGTATTTT. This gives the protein CASRPGVDTQYF.

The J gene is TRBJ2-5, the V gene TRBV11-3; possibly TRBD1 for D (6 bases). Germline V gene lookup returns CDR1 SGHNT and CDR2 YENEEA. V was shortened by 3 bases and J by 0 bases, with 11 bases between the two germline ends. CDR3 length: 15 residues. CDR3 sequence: CASSLGHPNQETQYF. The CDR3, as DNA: TGTGCCAGCAGCTTGGGACACCCCAACCAAGAGACCCAGTACTTC.

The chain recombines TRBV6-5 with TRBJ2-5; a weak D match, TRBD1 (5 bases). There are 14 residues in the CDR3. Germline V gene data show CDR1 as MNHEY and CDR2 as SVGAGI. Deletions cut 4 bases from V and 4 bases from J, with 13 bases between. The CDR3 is CASSSPGPVETQYF. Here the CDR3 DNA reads TGTGCCAGCAGTTCCCCAGGGCCGGTAGAGACCCAGTACTTC.

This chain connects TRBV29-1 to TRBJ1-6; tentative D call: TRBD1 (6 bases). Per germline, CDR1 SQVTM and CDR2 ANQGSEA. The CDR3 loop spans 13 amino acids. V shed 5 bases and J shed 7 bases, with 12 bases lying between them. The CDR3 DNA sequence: TGCAGCGTTAGACAGGCTCAAAATTCACCCCTCCACTTT. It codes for CSVRQAQNSPLHF.

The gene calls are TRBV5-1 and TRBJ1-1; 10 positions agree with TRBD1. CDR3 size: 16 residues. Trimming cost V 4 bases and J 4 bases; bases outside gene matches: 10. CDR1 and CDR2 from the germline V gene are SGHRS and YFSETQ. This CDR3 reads CASSRDRGSLGTEAFF. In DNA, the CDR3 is TGCGCCAGCAGCCGGGACAGGGGCTCCTTGGGCACTGAAGCTTTCTTT. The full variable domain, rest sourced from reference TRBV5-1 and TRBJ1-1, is KAGVTQTPRYLIKTRGQQVTLSCSPISGHRSVSWYQQTPGQGLQFLFEYFSETQRNKGNFPGRFSGRQFSNSRSEMNVSTLELGDSALYLCASSRDRGSLGTEAFFGQGTRLTVV.

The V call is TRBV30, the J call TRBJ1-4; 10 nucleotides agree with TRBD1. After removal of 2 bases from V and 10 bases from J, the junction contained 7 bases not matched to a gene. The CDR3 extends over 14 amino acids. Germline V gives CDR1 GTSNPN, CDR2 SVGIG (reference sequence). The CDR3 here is CAWSSGTGDGKLFF. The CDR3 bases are TGTGCCTGGAGTAGCGGGACAGGGGACGGAAAACTGTTTTTT. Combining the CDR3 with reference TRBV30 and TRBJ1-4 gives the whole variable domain SQTIHQWPATLVQPVGSPLSLECTVEGTSNPNLYWYRQAAGRGLQLLFYSVGIGQISSEVPQNLSASRPQDRQFILSSKKLLLSDSGFYLCAWSSGTGDGKLFFGSGTQLSVL.

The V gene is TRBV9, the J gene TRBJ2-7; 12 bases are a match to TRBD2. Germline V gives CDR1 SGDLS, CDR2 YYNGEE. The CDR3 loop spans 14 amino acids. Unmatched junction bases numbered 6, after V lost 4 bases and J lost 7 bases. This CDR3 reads CASSSGLAGKEQYF. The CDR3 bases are TGTGCCAGCAGCTCCGGACTAGCGGGGAAGGAGCAGTACTTC. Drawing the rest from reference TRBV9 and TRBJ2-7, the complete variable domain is DSGVTQTPKHLITATGQRVTLRCSPRSGDLSVYWYQQSLDQGLQFLIQYYNGEERAKGNILERFSAQQFPDLHSELNLSSLELGDSALYFCASSSGLAGKEQYFGPGTRLTVT.

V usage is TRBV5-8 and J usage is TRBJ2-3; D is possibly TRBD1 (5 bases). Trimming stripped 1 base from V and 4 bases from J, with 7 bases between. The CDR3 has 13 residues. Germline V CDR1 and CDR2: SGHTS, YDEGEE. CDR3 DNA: TGTGCCAGCAGCTTGAGGGGCCCAGATACGCAGTATTTT. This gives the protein CASSLRGPDTQYF.

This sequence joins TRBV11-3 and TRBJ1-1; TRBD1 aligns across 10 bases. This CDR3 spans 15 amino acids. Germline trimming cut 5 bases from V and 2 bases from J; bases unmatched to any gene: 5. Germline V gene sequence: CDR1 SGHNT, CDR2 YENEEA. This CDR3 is CASSRRDRGNTEAFF. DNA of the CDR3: TGTGCCAGCAGCCGGAGGGACAGGGGAAACACTGAAGCTTTCTTT.

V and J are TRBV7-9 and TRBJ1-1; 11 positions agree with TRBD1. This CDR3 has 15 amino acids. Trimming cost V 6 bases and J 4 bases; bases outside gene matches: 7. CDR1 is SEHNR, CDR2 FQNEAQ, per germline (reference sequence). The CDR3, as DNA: TGTGCCAGCAGTTCTCGGACAGGGGGCGTCACTGAAGCTTTCTTT. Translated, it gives CASSSRTGGVTEAFF.

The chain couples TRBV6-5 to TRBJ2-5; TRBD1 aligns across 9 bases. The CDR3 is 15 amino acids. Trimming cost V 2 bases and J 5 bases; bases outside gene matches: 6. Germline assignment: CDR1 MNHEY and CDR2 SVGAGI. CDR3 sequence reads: CASSYTQGAQETQYF. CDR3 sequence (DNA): TGTGCCAGCAGTTACACACAGGGGGCGCAGGAGACCCAGTACTTC.

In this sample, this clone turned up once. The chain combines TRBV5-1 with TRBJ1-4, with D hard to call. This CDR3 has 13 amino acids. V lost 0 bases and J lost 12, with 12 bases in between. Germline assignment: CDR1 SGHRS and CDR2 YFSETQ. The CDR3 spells CASSLVEGSELFF. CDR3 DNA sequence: TGCGCCAGCAGCTTGGTCGAGGGAAGCGAACTGTTTTTT.

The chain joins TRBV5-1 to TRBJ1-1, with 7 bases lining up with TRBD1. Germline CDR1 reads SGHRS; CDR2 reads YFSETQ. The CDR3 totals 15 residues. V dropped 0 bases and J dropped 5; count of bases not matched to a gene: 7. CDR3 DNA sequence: TGCGCCAGCAGCTTGGTCATACAGGGGAGTACTGAAGCTTTCTTT. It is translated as CASSLVIQGSTEAFF.

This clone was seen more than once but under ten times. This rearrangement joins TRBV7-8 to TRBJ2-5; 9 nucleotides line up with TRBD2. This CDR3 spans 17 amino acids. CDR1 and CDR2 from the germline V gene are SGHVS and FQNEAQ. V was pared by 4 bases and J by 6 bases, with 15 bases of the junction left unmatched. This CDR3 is CASSSGGSGGTVKTQYF. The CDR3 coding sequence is TGTGCCAGCAGCTCTGGGGGGAGCGGGGGGACCGTGAAGACCCAGTACTTC.